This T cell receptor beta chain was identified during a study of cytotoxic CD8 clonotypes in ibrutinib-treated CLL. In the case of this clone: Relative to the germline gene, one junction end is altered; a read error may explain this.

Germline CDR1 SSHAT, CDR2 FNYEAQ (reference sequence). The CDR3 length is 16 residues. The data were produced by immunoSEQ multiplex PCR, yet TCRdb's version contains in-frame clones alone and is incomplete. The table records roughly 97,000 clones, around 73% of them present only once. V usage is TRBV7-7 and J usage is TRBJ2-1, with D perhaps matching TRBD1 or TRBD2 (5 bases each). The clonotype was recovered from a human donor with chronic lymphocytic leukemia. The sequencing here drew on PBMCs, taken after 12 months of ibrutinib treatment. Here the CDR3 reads CASSLAKGPPGNEQFF. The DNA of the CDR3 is TGTGCTAGCAGCTTAGCGAAGGGGCCCCCTGGGAATGAGCAGTTCTTC.